The 15 T cell receptor beta chains below were found in one sample sequenced in a study of shared clonotypes between healthy human individuals. Sequenced by immunoSEQ multiplex PCR; TCRdb stores in-frame clones only, minus some. The sample has about 560,000 clones; around 80% are singletons. Sequences were obtained from PBMCs. These receptors originate from a middle-aged woman in good health. Some clones in this sample may be carry-over from other donors' samples.

The genes are TRBV21-1 and TRBJ2-2; TRBD2 is the table's D call, not checked against the DNA. TRBV21-1 is labeled a pseudogene. The length of the CDR3 is 18 residues. CDR3 nucleotides: TGTGCCAGCACCCCCAGGGAGGGGGGAAGGTCGAACACCGGGGAGCTGTTTTTT. It yields the protein CASTPREGGRSNTGELFF.

For this clone: This may come from a read error, since a much larger clone is one base off. The CDR3 ends on some other residue instead of the conserved phenylalanine or tryptophan, so this is likely a read error. The J gene is TRBJ1-1, the V gene TRBV28; D is unresolved. V lost 1 base, J lost 2 bases, and 5 bases lay in between. The CDR3 spans 13 residues. Germline CDR1 and CDR2: MDHEN and SYDVKM. The CDR3 loop reads CASSLLRNTEAFC. CDR3 nucleotide sequence: TGTGCCAGCAGTTTATTAAGAAACACTGAAGCTTTCTGT.

This clone occurred many times. V usage is TRBV14 and J usage is TRBJ2-7; a weak D match, TRBD1 (6 bases). In germline, CDR1 is SGHDN, CDR2 FVKESK. V lost 4 bases, J lost 2 bases, and 12 bases lay in between. The CDR3 has 14 amino acids. CDR3 residues: CASSLGTLPYEQYF. As DNA, the CDR3 is TGTGCCAGCAGCCTGGGGACATTACCCTACGAGCAGTACTTC.

The V call is TRBV5-4, the J call TRBJ1-1; D is ambiguous. V was cut by 4 bases and J by 7 bases, with 11 bases left in between. The CDR3 is 12 amino acids. Germline values: CDR1 SGHNT, CDR2 YYREEE (reference sequence). The CDR3 loop reads CASSGREREAFF. The CDR3 nucleotides read TGTGCCAGCAGCGGCCGGGAGCGTGAAGCTTTCTTT.

The chain carries TRBV29-1 and TRBJ2-1; no clear D gene. The germline CDR1 and CDR2 sequences are SQVTM and ANQGSEA. The CDR3 spans 12 residues. V was clipped by 7 bases and J by 7 bases, with 14 bases between them. The CDR3 sequence is CSADPVANEQFF. The CDR3 region has the DNA TGCAGCGCCGACCCTGTAGCTAATGAGCAGTTCTTC.

The chain has TRBV4-2 and TRBJ2-3; TRBD2 matches 10 bases. This CDR3 has 17 amino acids. CDR1 is LGHNA, CDR2 YNFKEQ, per germline. The trim removed 2 bases at V and 4 bases at J, leaving 9 bases unmatched. The CDR3 here is CASSQTAASGSSDTQYF. The CDR3 DNA reads as TGTGCCAGCAGCCAAACGGCCGCTAGCGGGAGCTCAGATACGCAGTATTTT.

The CDR3 loop is CASRGGGGNEQYF. The CDR3 region has the DNA TGTGCCAGCAGGGGAGGGGGCGGTAACGAGCAGTACTTC. The rearrangement joins TRBV6-5 to TRBJ2-7; D tentatively reads TRBD1 or TRBD2 (7 bases each). Trimming removed 6 bases at V and 5 bases at J, with 14 bases between. This CDR3 comprises 13 residues. The germline V gene encodes CDR1 MNHEY and CDR2 SVGAGI.

The V and J genes are TRBV4-2 and TRBJ1-1; possibly TRBD1 for D (6 bases). CDR1 and CDR2 (germline): LGHNA, YNFKEQ. CDR3 size: 19 residues. Trimming stripped 2 bases from V and 5 bases from J, with 27 bases between. Written as DNA, the CDR3 is TGTGCCAGCAGCCAACCCTTATGGGGGGCGCAAGGTAGATGGACTGAAGCTTTCTTT. It specifies CASSQPLWGAQGRWTEAFF.

V gene TRBV29-1 combines with J gene TRBJ2-3; D gene ambiguous. V was trimmed by 5 bases and J by 5 bases, leaving 14 bases between them. The V gene's germline CDR1 is SQVTM and CDR2 ANQGSEA. This CDR3 comprises 13 residues. CDR3 sequence: CSVRPAVVDTQYF. CDR3 sequence (DNA): TGCAGCGTTAGGCCCGCAGTTGTAGATACGCAGTATTTT.

V usage is TRBV28 and J usage is TRBJ2-6; 8 bases are shared with TRBD1. CDR3 length equals 19 residues. The ends lost 1 base at V and 2 bases at J; junction bases unmatched: 10. Germline assignment: CDR1 MDHEN and CDR2 SYDVKM. The CDR3 DNA follows: TGTGCCAGCAGTTTATCTTTATCAGGGGGCGTAACTGGGGCCAACGTCCTGACTTTC. Translating gives CASSLSLSGGVTGANVLTF.

J is TRBJ1-2 and V is TRBV10-3; D is undetermined. Trimming took 1 base from V and 2 from J, leaving 11 bases between them. Germline-derived CDR1 and CDR2 are ENHRY and SYGVKD. CDR3 size: 15 residues. The CDR3 sequence is CAISEFEDLNYGYTF. The CDR3 bases are TGTGCCATCAGTGAGTTTGAGGACCTAAACTATGGCTACACCTTC.

The V call is TRBV19, the J call TRBJ2-1; TRBD2 aligns across 12 bases. Looked up from germline, CDR1 is LNHDA and CDR2 is SQIVND (reference sequence). J gave up 4 bases and V 5 bases, and 3 bases lay outside the gene matches. The CDR3 sequence is 15 residues long. CDR3 region: CASSSSGRGYNEQFF. The DNA of the CDR3 is TGTGCCAGTAGTTCTAGCGGGAGGGGGTACAATGAGCAGTTCTTC. Full variable domain (outside the CDR3, taken from reference TRBV19 and TRBJ2-1): DGGITQSPKYLFRKEGQNVTLSCEQNLNHDAMYWYRQDPGQGLRLIYYSQIVNDFQKGDIAEGYSVSREKKESFPLTVTSAQKNPTAFYLCASSSSGRGYNEQFFGPGTRLTVL.

The chain combines TRBV28 with TRBJ2-1, with 10 bases aligning to TRBD2. With 6 bases clipped from V and 0 bases from J, the junction kept 8 bases outside the gene matches. The CDR3 runs to 17 residues. CDR1 and CDR2 from the germline V gene are MDHEN and SYDVKM. The CDR3 sequence is CASSPTSGPISYNEQFF. CDR3 nucleotide sequence: TGTGCCAGCAGCCCGACTAGCGGGCCTATCTCCTACAATGAGCAGTTCTTC.

This clone was picked up a small number of times. Other DNA variants within this sample encode the same CDR3. The chain is built from TRBV6-5 and TRBJ1-1; perhaps TRBD1 as D (5 bases). V lost 0 bases and J lost 5, with 13 bases in between. The CDR3 spans 15 residues. Germline CDR1 MNHEY, CDR2 SVGAGI. The CDR3 DNA follows: TGTGCCAGCAGTTACTCGAAATGGGGGGGGACTGAAGCTTTCTTT. Encoded protein: CASSYSKWGGTEAFF.

This clone came up a few times. The chain links TRBV4-2 to TRBJ2-3; D is unresolved. V was clipped by 3 bases and J by 6 bases, with 4 bases between them. The CDR3 loop spans 11 amino acids. CDR1 is LGHNA, CDR2 YNFKEQ, per germline. The CDR3 bases are TGTGCCAGCAGCCAGGGGGATACGCAGTATTTT. Its translation is CASSQGDTQYF.